These 19 T cell receptor beta chains were sequenced from one sample in a study of T-cell memory formation after mild COVID-19. TCRdb reprocessed the 5' RACE reads via MiXCR and lists one record per CDR3 protein. This sample has approximately 570,000 distinct CDR3 sequences, with under 20% found just once. Sequences were obtained from PBMCs or a T cell subset sorted from them (not recorded which). The receptors originated from an adult woman who had mild COVID-19 (a few samples of this study predate the infection). Cell type and time point are not known.

The chain combines TRBV7-9 with TRBJ2-6; 7 nucleotides align to TRBD1. The CDR3 sequence is 19 residues long. CDR1 and CDR2 (germline): SEHNR, FQNEAQ (reference sequence). J was trimmed by 0 bases and V by 5 bases; bases with no gene match: 13. CDR3: CASSLPYDRDLSGANVLTF. CDR3 nucleotides: TGTGCCAGCAGCCTCCCATATGACAGGGACCTCTCTGGGGCCAACGTCCTGACTTTC. Based on the CDR3 plus reference TRBV7-9 and TRBJ2-6, the full variable domain is DTGVSQNPRHKITKRGQNVTFRCDPISEHNRLYWYRQTLGQGPEFLTYFQNEAQLEKSRLLSDRFSAERPKGSFSTLEIQRTEQGDSAMYLCASSLPYDRDLSGANVLTFGAGSRLTVL.

The chain recombines TRBV3-1 with TRBJ2-1; D is possibly TRBD2 (7 bases). CDR1 and CDR2 (germline): LGHDT, YNNKEL (reference sequence). The germline V and J ends were trimmed by 3 bases and 0 bases, with 12 bases remaining between them. The CDR3 covers 16 residues. The CDR3 bases are TGTGCCAGCAGCCATTCTAGGGGGGGCTCCTACAATGAGCAGTTCTTC. Its translation: CASSHSRGGSYNEQFF.

V is TRBV6-5 and J is TRBJ2-1, with D possibly TRBD2 on 7 matching bases. Germline V gene data show CDR1 as MNHEY and CDR2 as SVGAGI. Between the trimmed V and J ends, which lost 2 bases and 7 bases, there was a span of 15 bases. The CDR3 runs 15 residues. The CDR3 protein is CASSYRGAPRNEQFF. The CDR3 nucleotides are TGTGCCAGCAGTTACCGGGGGGCACCACGGAATGAGCAGTTCTTC.

The chain is built from TRBV12-3 or TRBV12-4 and TRBJ1-2; no reliable D call. The V and J ends lost 3 bases and 2 bases respectively, with 16 bases between them. This CDR3 is 16 amino acids long. In nucleotides, the CDR3 is TGTGCCAGCAGTTTGACGGCGTCAGCTACGAACTATGGCTACACCTTC. Translated, it gives CASSLTASATNYGYTF.

This clonotype was counted between two and nine times. J is TRBJ1-1 and V is TRBV6-5, with 7 bases identical to TRBD1. The CDR3 sequence is 15 residues long. Germline lookup yields CDR1 MNHEY and CDR2 SVGAGI. V was clipped by 4 bases and J by 1 base; unmatched bases: 6. This chain's CDR3 is CASSFRSGGNTEAFF. The DNA for the CDR3 is TGTGCCAGCAGTTTTCGGTCAGGGGGGAACACTGAAGCTTTCTTT.

This sequence joins TRBV9 and TRBJ2-3; 7 bases are shared with TRBD2. CDR3 length: 16 amino acids. V trimming: 0 bases; J trimming: 4 bases; junction bases outside the gene matches: 8. The germline CDR1 and CDR2 sequences are SGDLS and YYNGEE. The CDR3 spells CASSVEGYAGADTQYF. Here the CDR3 DNA reads TGTGCCAGCAGCGTAGAAGGGTATGCGGGGGCAGATACGCAGTATTTT.

The DNA of the CDR3 is TGCAGTGTAAAGAGGGGTGAGTTCGCTGAAGCTTTCTTT. The encoded protein is CSVKRGEFAEAFF. The V and J genes are TRBV20-1 and TRBJ1-1; D is possibly TRBD1 (5 bases). CDR1 and CDR2 from the germline V gene are DFQATT and SNEGSKA (reference sequence). The V gene lost 7 bases and the J gene lost 6 bases, with 18 bases spanning the gap. This CDR3 comprises 13 residues.

In this sample, this clonotype turned up a few times. This rearrangement joins TRBV12-3 or TRBV12-4 to TRBJ1-2; D remains ambiguous. This CDR3 has 15 amino acids. Deletions cut 4 bases from V and 3 bases from J, with 15 bases between. The DNA of the CDR3 is TGTGCCAGCAGTTACGGGAGGTCCAGGCACTATGGCTACACCTTC. Protein: CASSYGRSRHYGYTF.

A few counts support this clonotype. In DNA form, the CDR3 reads TGCAGTGTCGTAGGTTCGGGGGGCTATTCACCCCTCCACTTT. Its translation: CSVVGSGGYSPLHF. The rearrangement uses TRBV20-1 and TRBJ1-6; TRBD1 might be the D (6 bases). The CDR3 runs 14 residues. Trimming shortened V by 7 bases and J by 8 bases, and 18 bases separated the two germline ends. CDR1 and CDR2 (germline): DFQATT, SNEGSKA (reference sequence).

The chain couples TRBV5-1 to TRBJ2-7, with D perhaps assigned TRBD1 or TRBD2 (5 bases each). V lost 3 bases and J 1 base, leaving 17 bases between the germline ends. Germline V gives CDR1 SGHRS, CDR2 YFSETQ. This CDR3 comprises 16 residues. CDR3 sequence (DNA): TGCGCCAGCAGCTCATTAATGGGGGACCTATCCTACGAGCAGTACTTC. Amino acid sequence: CASSSLMGDLSYEQYF.

A word on this clonotype: The conserved final phenylalanine or tryptophan is absent from the CDR3, which likely points to a read error. Because the CDR3's place on the DNA is in doubt, the DNA is left out and the CDR3 is given as listed by TCRdb. J is TRBJ2-5 and V is TRBV7-8; the table's D call, TRBD2, has no DNA check behind it. CDR1 SGHVS and CDR2 FQNEAQ come from the germline V gene. The CDR3 numbers 9 amino acids, ends counted. CDR3 residues: CASSPPLTL.

The chain combines TRBV6-5 with TRBJ2-7, with a tentative D call TRBD2 (5 bases). The CDR3 is 16 residues long. Trimming shortened V by 7 bases and J by 1 base, and 20 bases separated the two germline ends. Germline CDR1 is MNHEY and CDR2 is SVGAGI. DNA for the CDR3: TGTGCCAGCACCAGTTTAGGGAATGGCGGGTCCTACGAGCAGTACTTC. Protein sequence: CASTSLGNGGSYEQYF.

This clonotype was seen more than once but under ten times. J is TRBJ2-7 and V is TRBV5-1; tentatively, D is TRBD1 or TRBD2 (5 bases each). CDR1 SGHRS and CDR2 YFSETQ come from the germline V gene. The CDR3 has 14 residues. Trimming left V 0 bases short and J 2 bases short, with 9 bases between. CDR3 in amino acids: CASSLGDPPYEQYF. The CDR3 DNA reads TGCGCCAGCAGCTTGGGGGACCCTCCCTACGAGCAGTACTTC.

The chain recombines TRBV7-9 with TRBJ2-1, with 11 bases matching TRBD1. After removal of 4 bases from V and 7 bases from J, the junction contained 6 bases not matched to a gene. The CDR3 spans 15 residues. CDR1 is SEHNR, CDR2 FQNEAQ, per germline (reference sequence). CDR3 protein: CASSSGQGALNEQFF. In DNA form, the CDR3 reads TGTGCCAGCAGCTCCGGACAGGGGGCTCTGAATGAGCAGTTCTTC.

This clonotype was found many times. This chain connects TRBV7-9 to TRBJ2-2; tentative D call: TRBD2 (6 bases). The V gene lost 4 bases and the J gene lost 4 bases, with 7 bases spanning the gap. The CDR3 length is 13 residues. Germline CDR1 is SEHNR and CDR2 is FQNEAQ (reference sequence). The CDR3 DNA reads as TGTGCCAGCAGCTCCGGGGGCACCGGGGAGCTGTTTTTT. This encodes CASSSGGTGELFF.

CDR3 sequence reads: CASSFGVQGALTEAFF. CDR3 in DNA: TGCGCCAGCAGCTTCGGTGTACAGGGGGCGCTCACTGAAGCTTTCTTT. The chain employs TRBV5-1 and TRBJ1-1; the match to TRBD1 covers 9 bases. Trimming removed 2 bases from V and 4 bases from J; junction bases left unmatched: 9. Per the germline V gene, CDR1 is SGHRS and CDR2 is YFSETQ. The CDR3 runs to 16 residues.

The J gene is TRBJ2-1, the V gene TRBV6-2 or TRBV6-3; 11 positions match TRBD1. The germline V gene encodes CDR1 MNHEY and CDR2 SVGEGT. This CDR3 contains 13 residues. V lost 5 bases, J lost 8 bases, and 2 bases stayed unmatched. CDR3 coding DNA: TGTGCCAGCAGTGGGACAGGGGGGCATGAGCAGTTCTTC. Amino acids: CASSGTGGHEQFF.

This clonotype was found a few times. This chain uses TRBV20-1 with TRBJ2-1; no reliable D call. The V end lost 1 base, the J end lost 9 bases, and 7 bases lay between the germline ends. The CDR3 is made up of 11 amino acids. CDR1 DFQATT and CDR2 SNEGSKA come from the germline V gene (reference sequence). The CDR3 nucleotides read TGCAGTGCTAGAGGCTCGGGTGAGCAGTTCTTC. It yields the protein CSARGSGEQFF.

In its sample, this clonotype was seen a few times. The chain links TRBV2 to TRBJ1-1, with D uncertain. In germline, CDR1 is SNHLY, CDR2 FYNNEI. The germline V and J ends were trimmed by 6 bases and 1 base, with 9 bases remaining between them. CDR3 length: 13 amino acids. The CDR3 bases are TGTGCCAGCAGAGAGCGGGGGAACACTGAAGCTTTCTTT. Translation: CASRERGNTEAFF.